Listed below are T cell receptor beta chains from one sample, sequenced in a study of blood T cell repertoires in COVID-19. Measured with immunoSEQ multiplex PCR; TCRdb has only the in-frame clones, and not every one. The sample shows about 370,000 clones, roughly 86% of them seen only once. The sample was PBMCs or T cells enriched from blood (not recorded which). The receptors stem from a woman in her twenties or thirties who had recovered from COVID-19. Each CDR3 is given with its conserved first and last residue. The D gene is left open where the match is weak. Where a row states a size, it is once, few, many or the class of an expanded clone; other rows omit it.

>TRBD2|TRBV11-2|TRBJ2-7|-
CASSLVSSRGIYEQYF
TGTGCCAGCAGCTTAGTATCGTCGCGGGGGATTTACGAGCAGTACTTC
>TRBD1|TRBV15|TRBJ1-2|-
CATSREGQGGGYTF
TGTGCCACCAGCAGAGAGGGCCAGGGGGGTGGCTACACCTTC
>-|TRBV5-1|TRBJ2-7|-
CASSLGRTYEQYF
TGCGCCAGCAGCTTGGGCAGGACCTACGAGCAGTACTTC
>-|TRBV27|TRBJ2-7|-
CASSLAGGGSYEQYF
TGTGCCAGCAGCTTAGCCGGGGGTGGTTCCTACGAGCAGTACTTC
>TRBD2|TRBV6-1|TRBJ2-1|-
CASSESLAGRYNEQFF
TGTGCCAGCAGTGAAAGTCTAGCGGGACGCTACAATGAGCAGTTCTTC
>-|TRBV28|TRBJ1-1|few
CASSFLPNTEAFF
TGTGCCAGCAGTTTTCTCCCGAACACTGAAGCTTTCTTT
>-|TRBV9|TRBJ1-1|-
CASSASGTEAFF
TGTGCCAGCAGCGCCTCGGGGACTGAAGCTTTCTTT
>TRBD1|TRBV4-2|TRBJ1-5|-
CASSPRQGWTNQPQHF
TGTGCCAGCAGCCCGAGACAGGGCTGGACTAATCAGCCCCAGCATTTT
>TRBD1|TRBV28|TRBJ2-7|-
CASTSGTVKQYF
TGTGCCAGTACGAGTGGGACAGTTAAGCAGTACTTC
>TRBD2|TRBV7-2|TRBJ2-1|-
CASSHGSGGRGFNEQFF
TGTGCCAGCAGTCACGGATCGGGGGGGCGTGGATTCAATGAGCAGTTCTTC
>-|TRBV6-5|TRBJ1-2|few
CASSYGWGSYGYTF
TGTGCCAGCAGCTATGGTTGGGGCAGCTATGGCTACACCTTC
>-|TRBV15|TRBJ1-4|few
CATSYQGYNEKLFF
TGTGCCACCAGCTACCAGGGTTATAATGAAAAACTGTTTTTT
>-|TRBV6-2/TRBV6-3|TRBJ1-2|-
CASSTGGMFGYTF
TGTGCCAGCAGTACCGGGGGTATGTTCGGCTACACCTTC
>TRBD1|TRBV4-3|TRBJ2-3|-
CASSRSTGGGWTDTQYF
TGCGCCAGCAGCCGATCGACAGGGGGCGGGTGGACAGATACGCAGTATTTT
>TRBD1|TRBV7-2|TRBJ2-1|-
CASGQVSYNEQFF
TGTGCCAGCGGACAGGTCTCCTACAATGAGCAGTTCTTC
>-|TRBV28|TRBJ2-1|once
CASTAIGVYNEQFF
TGTGCCAGCACCGCGATCGGGGTATACAATGAGCAGTTCTTC
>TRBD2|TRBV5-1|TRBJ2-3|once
CASSLTSAIPLTDTQYF
TGCGCCAGCAGCTTGACTAGCGCCATTCCCCTCACAGATACGCAGTATTTT
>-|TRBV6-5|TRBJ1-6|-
CASSPPILALHF
TGTGCCAGCAGTCCCCCCATTTTAGCCCTCCACTTT
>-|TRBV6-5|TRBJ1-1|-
CASSSRKHTEAFF
TGTGCCAGCAGTTCGCGGAAACACACTGAAGCTTTCTTT
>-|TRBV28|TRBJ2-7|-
CASSESDSPYEQYF
TGTGCCAGCAGCGAATCAGACAGCCCCTACGAGCAGTACTTC
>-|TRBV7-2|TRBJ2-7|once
CASSLSPDSATSYEQYF
TGTGCCAGCAGCTTATCCCCGGACAGCGCCACCTCCTACGAGCAGTACTTC
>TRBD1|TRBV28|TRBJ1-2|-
CASNLTPDRAFNGYTF
TGTGCCAGCAACCTAACGCCGGACAGGGCCTTTAATGGCTACACCTTC
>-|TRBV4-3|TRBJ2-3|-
CASSQGQGSDTQYF
TGCGCCAGCAGCCAAGGGCAGGGCTCGGATACGCAGTATTTT
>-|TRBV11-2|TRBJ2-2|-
CASSQVWVTGELFF
TGTGCCAGCAGCCAGGTTTGGGTGACCGGGGAGCTGTTTTTT
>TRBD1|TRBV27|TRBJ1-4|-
CASSSLGTEPEKLFF
TGTGCCAGCAGTTCACTGGGGACAGAACCTGAAAAACTGTTTTTT
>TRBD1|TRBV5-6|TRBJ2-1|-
CASSFRTGVFNEQFF
TGTGCCAGCAGCTTCAGGACAGGGGTCTTCAATGAGCAGTTCTTC
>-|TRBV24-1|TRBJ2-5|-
CATSDLLQETQYF
TGTGCCACCAGTGATCTCCTGCAAGAGACCCAGTACTTC
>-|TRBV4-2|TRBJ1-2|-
CASSQEDTANYGYTF
TGTGCCAGCAGCCAAGAGGACACCGCTAACTATGGCTACACCTTC
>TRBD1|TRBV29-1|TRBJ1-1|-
CSASSIRTGPTEAFF
TGCAGCGCCTCGTCGATTCGGACAGGGCCCACTGAAGCTTTCTTT
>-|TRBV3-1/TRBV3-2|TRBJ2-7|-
CASSQQTGIGFYF
TGTGCCAGCAGCCAACAAACAGGCATCGGGTTCTACTTC
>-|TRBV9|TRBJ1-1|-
CASSIGLHTEAFF
TGTGCCAGCAGCATCGGTCTACACACTGAAGCTTTCTTT
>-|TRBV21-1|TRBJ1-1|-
CASSKGAEGATEAFF
TGTGCCAGCAGCAAAGGCGCCGAGGGAGCGACTGAAGCTTTCTTT
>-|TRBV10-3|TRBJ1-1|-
CAISESRANTEAFF
TGTGCCATCAGTGAATCCAGGGCGAACACTGAAGCTTTCTTT
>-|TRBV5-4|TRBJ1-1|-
CASSFHGREYDTEAFF
TGTGCCAGCAGCTTTCATGGTCGTGAGTATGACACTGAAGCTTTCTTT
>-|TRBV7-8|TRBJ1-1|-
CASTPRGGDTEAFF
TGTGCCAGCACCCCCAGGGGAGGGGACACTGAAGCTTTCTTT
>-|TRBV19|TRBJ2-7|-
CASSIAATSPTYEQYF
TGTGCCAGTAGTATAGCTGCCACTTCCCCCACCTACGAGCAGTACTTC
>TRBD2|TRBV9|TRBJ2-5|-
CASSVGTSGLGGTQYF
TGTGCCAGCAGCGTAGGGACTAGCGGGTTGGGGGGGACCCAGTACTTC
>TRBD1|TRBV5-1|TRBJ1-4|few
CASSFGQGNEKLFF
TGCGCCAGCAGCTTCGGACAGGGAAACGAAAAACTGTTTTTT
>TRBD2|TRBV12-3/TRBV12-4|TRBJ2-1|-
CAIARGGVREQFF
TGTGCCATTGCCCGCGGGGGGGTACGGGAGCAGTTCTTC
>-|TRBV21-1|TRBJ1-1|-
CASSKEPGQGAGARNTEAFF
TGTGCCAGCAGCAAAGAACCGGGACAGGGGGCGGGTGCCCGGAACACTGAAGCTTTCTTT
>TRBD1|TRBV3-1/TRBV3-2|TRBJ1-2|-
CASSRDRGVSGYTF
TGTGCCAGCAGCCGGGACAGGGGGGTTTCTGGCTACACCTTC
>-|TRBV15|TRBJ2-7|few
CATSQRERSYEQYF
TGTGCCACCAGCCAAAGGGAGAGGAGCTACGAGCAGTACTTC